Below are 29 T cell receptor beta chains sequenced from a single sample in a study of T cell changes during pregnancy in multiple sclerosis. TCRdb's copy holds only in-frame clones and misses some; the assay was immunoSEQ multiplex PCR. The sample includes tens of thousands of clones, about 93% of them seen just once. The source material was CD8+ T cells from peripheral blood mononuclear cells, sampled in the second trimester of pregnancy. Source of these receptors: a female donor with multiple sclerosis, enrolled in a pregnancy study.

The chain is built from TRBV15 and TRBJ1-1; D possibly corresponds to TRBD1 (6 bases). The CDR3 is 15 amino acids. V was trimmed by 5 bases and J by 7 bases, leaving 20 bases between them. Per germline, CDR1 LNHNV and CDR2 YYDKDF (reference sequence). CDR3 region: CATSSRRDTFFEAFF. In DNA, the CDR3 is TGTGCCACCAGCTCCCGAAGGGACACTTTTTTTGAAGCTTTCTTT.

The chain uses TRBV27 and TRBJ1-1; a weak D match, TRBD1 (6 bases). V was cut by 6 bases and J by 3 bases, with 17 bases left in between. Germline V lookup: CDR1 MNHEY, CDR2 SMNVEV (reference sequence). The CDR3 covers 15 residues. The CDR3 region is CASRTTQGLDTEAFF. DNA of the CDR3: TGTGCCAGCAGAACGACGCAGGGGCTGGACACTGAAGCTTTCTTT.

This chain links TRBV7-9 with TRBJ1-4; D is perhaps TRBD1 (5 bases). This CDR3 is built from 17 residues. V lost 8 bases, J lost 1 base, and 20 bases lay in between. Germline V gene lookup returns CDR1 SEHNR and CDR2 FQNEAQ (reference sequence). CDR3 bases: TGTGCCAGCGCAACCTCCCCGGGGGGTGTAACTAATGAAAAACTGTTTTTT. Its protein is CASATSPGGVTNEKLFF. The full variable domain, completed using reference TRBV7-9 and TRBJ1-4, is DTGVSQNPRHKITKRGQNVTFRCDPISEHNRLYWYRQTLGQGPEFLTYFQNEAQLEKSRLLSDRFSAERPKGSFSTLEIQRTEQGDSAMYLCASATSPGGVTNEKLFFGSGTQLSVL.

This clone was detected only once. The V and J genes are TRBV19 and TRBJ1-5; 11 nucleotides match TRBD1. The CDR3 totals 16 residues. V was clipped by 3 bases and J by 3 bases; unmatched bases: 4. Germline lookup yields CDR1 LNHDA and CDR2 SQIVND (reference sequence). The DNA for the CDR3 is TGTGCCAGTAGTATGGGGACAGGGGGTATCAATCAGCCCCAGCATTTT. It translates to CASSMGTGGINQPQHF.

The rearrangement links TRBV9 to TRBJ1-4; D perhaps matches TRBD1 (5 bases). The CDR3 is 15 residues long. The germline V gene has CDR1 SGDLS and CDR2 YYNGEE. The V end lost 0 bases, the J end lost 8 bases, and 14 bases lay between the germline ends. The CDR3 here is CASSVDGQGGEKLFF. The CDR3 DNA is TGTGCCAGCAGCGTAGATGGTCAGGGAGGAGAAAAACTGTTTTTT.

The chain employs TRBV19 and TRBJ2-5, with a tentative D call TRBD2 (6 bases). The CDR3 is 13 amino acids. Trimming took 8 bases from V and 1 from J, leaving 11 bases between them. Germline loops: CDR1 LNHDA, CDR2 SQIVND (reference sequence). The CDR3 DNA reads TGTGCCAGTGGCTCGGGACTCCAAGAGACCCAGTACTTC. This gives the protein CASGSGLQETQYF.

The chain has TRBV14 and TRBJ1-2; 9 positions agree with TRBD1. Germline V gene lookup returns CDR1 SGHDN and CDR2 FVKESK. The V gene end was trimmed by 6 bases and the J gene end by 5 bases; junction bases not matched to a gene: 7. The CDR3 consists of 14 residues. CDR3 residues: CASRAGTGSYGYTF. DNA for the CDR3: TGTGCCAGCAGGGCCGGGACAGGGTCATATGGCTACACCTTC.

This chain uses TRBV27 with TRBJ2-5, with 10 bases that match TRBD2. The CDR3 runs to 15 residues. Per germline, CDR1 MNHEY and CDR2 SMNVEV (reference sequence). V shed 5 bases and J 6 bases; nucleotides not matched to a gene: 9. The CDR3 region is CASSEAGGGLKTQYF. CDR3 DNA sequence: TGTGCCAGCAGTGAAGCGGGAGGGGGGTTGAAGACCCAGTACTTC.

The chain links TRBV30 to TRBJ1-1; D may be TRBD1 (5 bases). The CDR3 runs to 13 residues. The germline V gene has CDR1 GTSNPN and CDR2 SVGIG (reference sequence). V was trimmed by 1 base and J by 5 bases, leaving 11 bases between them. CDR3 region: CAWSEGLGTEAFF. In DNA form, the CDR3 reads TGTGCCTGGAGTGAGGGGCTGGGGACTGAAGCTTTCTTT.

This chain joins TRBV9 and TRBJ2-7, with D hard to call. The CDR3 is 8 residues long. Germline V gives CDR1 SGDLS, CDR2 YYNGEE. Deletions cut 8 bases from V and 9 bases from J, with 6 bases between. The CDR3 nucleotides are TGTGCCAGTTCGGGGCAGTACTTC. This translates into CASSGQYF.

The chain couples TRBV28 to TRBJ1-3; D perhaps matches TRBD1 (6 bases). The CDR3 length is 17 residues. Germline V gene sequence: CDR1 MDHEN, CDR2 SYDVKM. The V gene lost 5 bases and the J gene lost 2 bases, with 19 bases spanning the gap. CDR3 in DNA: TGTGCCAGCAGTCCCCGGATGGGGGCCCCAACTGGAAACACCATATATTTT. It translates to CASSPRMGAPTGNTIYF. Together with reference TRBV28 and TRBJ1-3, the CDR3 gives the full variable domain: DVKVTQSSRYLVKRTGEKVFLECVQDMDHENMFWYRQDPGLGLRLIYFSYDVKMKEKGDIPEGYSVSREKKERFSLILESASTNQTSMYLCASSPRMGAPTGNTIYFGEGSWLTVV.

This clone is a singleton in its sample. This chain connects TRBV5-4 to TRBJ2-1, with a tentative D call TRBD2 (6 bases). Germline lookup yields CDR1 SGHNT and CDR2 YYREEE (reference sequence). This CDR3 has 16 amino acids. V lost 1 base, J lost 0 bases, and 11 bases lay in between. CDR3 in amino acids: CASSLFLRGSYNEQFF. The DNA of the CDR3 is TGTGCCAGCAGCTTGTTCCTGCGGGGCTCCTACAATGAGCAGTTCTTC.

The gene calls are TRBV7-9 and TRBJ1-2; TRBD1 aligns across 8 bases. The ends lost 2 bases at V and 6 bases at J; junction bases unmatched: 8. Germline assignment: CDR1 SEHNR and CDR2 FQNEAQ (reference sequence). The CDR3 totals 15 residues. The CDR3: CASSLRTGNLHGYTF. The CDR3 DNA reads as TGTGCCAGCAGCTTACGGACAGGGAACCTCCATGGCTACACCTTC.

The gene calls are TRBV19 and TRBJ2-2; 7 bases agree with TRBD1. V was clipped by 5 bases and J by 7 bases; unmatched bases: 7. The CDR3 spans 14 residues. Germline V gives CDR1 LNHDA, CDR2 SQIVND (reference sequence). CDR3 sequence reads: CASSSTGPGGELFF. CDR3 DNA sequence: TGTGCCAGTAGTTCGACAGGGCCGGGCGGGGAGCTGTTTTTT.

This chain joins TRBV15 and TRBJ2-3; the D gene is possibly TRBD2 (5 bases). This CDR3 spans 13 amino acids. Trimming left V 7 bases short and J 3 bases short, with 11 bases between. The germline CDR1 and CDR2 sequences are LNHNV and YYDKDF (reference sequence). The CDR3 sequence is CATNQLGTDTQYF. The CDR3 DNA reads TGTGCCACCAACCAACTAGGAACAGATACGCAGTATTTT.

The CDR3 nucleotides are TGTGCCACCTCCAGGGGGTCCGAAGAAAAACTGTTTTTT. Translation: CATSRGSEEKLFF. The V call is TRBV2, the J call TRBJ1-4; 7 nucleotides line up with TRBD1. J was trimmed by 8 bases and V by 10 bases; bases with no gene match: 10. This CDR3 comprises 13 residues. Germline CDR1 SNHLY, CDR2 FYNNEI.

This rearrangement joins TRBV9 to TRBJ1-2; D is unclear. V dropped 7 bases and J dropped 4 bases, with 11 bases sitting between them. The germline CDR1 and CDR2 sequences are SGDLS and YYNGEE. The CDR3 totals 12 residues. The CDR3 here is CASLSTRYGYTF. CDR3 bases: TGTGCCAGCCTCTCAACTCGCTATGGCTACACCTTC. Full variable domain (outside the CDR3, taken from reference TRBV9 and TRBJ1-2): DSGVTQTPKHLITATGQRVTLRCSPRSGDLSVYWYQQSLDQGLQFLIQYYNGEERAKGNILERFSAQQFPDLHSELNLSSLELGDSALYFCASLSTRYGYTFGSGTRLTVV.

The chain employs TRBV5-1 and TRBJ1-1; 7 bases map to TRBD1. V was clipped by 4 bases and J by 1 base; unmatched bases: 7. Germline loops: CDR1 SGHRS, CDR2 YFSETQ. The CDR3 spans 15 residues. The CDR3: CASSAKQGRNTEAFF. The CDR3 nucleotides are TGCGCCAGCAGCGCCAAACAGGGGCGGAACACTGAAGCTTTCTTT.

The genes are TRBV7-9 and TRBJ1-2, with TRBD1 matching over 7 bases. V lost 7 bases to trimming and J lost 2 bases; unmatched junction nucleotides: 13. The germline CDR1 and CDR2 sequences are SEHNR and FQNEAQ (reference sequence). This CDR3 spans 16 amino acids. CDR3 nucleotide sequence: TGTGCCAGCATCCCTCCCACAGGGGCGGTCAACTATGGCTACACCTTC. Translation: CASIPPTGAVNYGYTF.

The CDR3 here is CASSSPHTRGLQYF. The DNA for the CDR3 is TGTGCCAGCAGTTCCCCCCATACGCGGGGTCTACAGTACTTC. The chain combines TRBV28 with TRBJ2-7, with D possibly TRBD2 on 6 matching bases. Germline lookup yields CDR1 MDHEN and CDR2 SYDVKM. Trimming shortened V by 4 bases and J by 10 bases, and 20 bases separated the two germline ends. The CDR3 extends over 14 amino acids.

The genes are TRBV19 and TRBJ2-7; TRBD1 matches 8 bases. V lost 1 base, J lost 0 bases, and 8 bases stayed unmatched. The CDR3 contains 17 residues. Germline assignment: CDR1 LNHDA and CDR2 SQIVND (reference sequence). The CDR3 nucleotides read TGTGCCAGTAGTATAGTCGGGGGACAGGCAATCTCCTACGAGCAGTACTTC. Residues: CASSIVGGQAISYEQYF.

V usage is TRBV30 and J usage is TRBJ2-7, with D perhaps TRBD2 (5 bases). This CDR3 is built from 12 residues. The germline gives CDR1 GTSNPN, CDR2 SVGIG (reference sequence). V was cut by 5 bases and J by 5 bases, with 13 bases left in between. The CDR3 DNA follows: TGTGCCTGGGCAGAGGGTGCCAACGAGCAGTACTTC. It yields the protein CAWAEGANEQYF.

The chain joins TRBV5-1 to TRBJ2-7; D gene uncertain. Germline V lookup: CDR1 SGHRS, CDR2 YFSETQ. The CDR3 extends over 13 amino acids. V was cut by 4 bases and J by 3 bases, with 11 bases left in between. DNA for the CDR3: TGCGCCAGCAGCCTAGATCCCATCTACGAGCAGTACTTC. This gives the protein CASSLDPIYEQYF.

The chain links TRBV11-2 to TRBJ1-1; a weak D match, TRBD1 (6 bases). Trimming took 4 bases from V and 1 from J, leaving 13 bases between them. The V gene's germline CDR1 is SGHAT and CDR2 FQNNGV. The CDR3 length is 15 residues. CDR3 in amino acids: CASSSSGATNTEAFF. The CDR3 nucleotides are TGTGCCAGCAGCTCCTCAGGGGCTACGAACACTGAAGCTTTCTTT.

The chain links TRBV5-8 to TRBJ1-2; the D is unclear. Trimming left V 0 bases short and J 2 bases short, with 23 bases between. CDR3 length equals 19 residues. Germline V gives CDR1 SGHTS, CDR2 YDEGEE. CDR3 DNA: TGTGCCAGCAGCTTGGAAGGAGGGCAGCTTATTTTAGAGAACTATGGCTACACCTTC. It codes for CASSLEGGQLILENYGYTF.

V is TRBV19 and J is TRBJ1-5, with 8 bases that match TRBD1. V was pared by 6 bases and J by 1 base, with 8 bases of the junction left unmatched. The CDR3 spans 16 residues. CDR1 LNHDA and CDR2 SQIVND come from the germline V gene (reference sequence). The CDR3: CASSFGQGISNQPQHF. DNA for the CDR3: TGTGCCAGTAGCTTTGGACAGGGCATAAGCAATCAGCCCCAGCATTTT.

This chain uses TRBV15 with TRBJ2-5, with TRBD1 matching over 7 bases. The germline gives CDR1 LNHNV, CDR2 YYDKDF (reference sequence). Trimming cost V 0 bases and J 5 bases; bases outside gene matches: 3. The CDR3 sequence is 14 residues long. CDR3 in DNA: TGTGCCACCAGCAGAGACACAGGGGACGAGACCCAGTACTTC. It is translated as CATSRDTGDETQYF.

V usage is TRBV9 and J usage is TRBJ2-3; TRBD2 might be the D (6 bases). Looked up from germline, CDR1 is SGDLS and CDR2 is YYNGEE. CDR3 size: 16 residues. V lost 0 bases and J lost 4, with 15 bases in between. The CDR3 spells CASSVGMGGWADTQYF. The CDR3 nucleotides read TGTGCCAGCAGCGTAGGTATGGGAGGATGGGCAGATACGCAGTATTTT.

This clone was seen more than once but under ten times. The rearrangement uses TRBV19 and TRBJ1-1; 8 nucleotides align to TRBD1. V gave up 5 bases and J gave up 1 base; unmatched junction bases: 6. CDR3 length equals 15 residues. Germline CDR1 is LNHDA and CDR2 is SQIVND (reference sequence). The CDR3 loop is CASSSRDRSNTEAFF. Here the CDR3 DNA reads TGTGCCAGTAGTTCTCGGGACAGGTCGAACACTGAAGCTTTCTTT.